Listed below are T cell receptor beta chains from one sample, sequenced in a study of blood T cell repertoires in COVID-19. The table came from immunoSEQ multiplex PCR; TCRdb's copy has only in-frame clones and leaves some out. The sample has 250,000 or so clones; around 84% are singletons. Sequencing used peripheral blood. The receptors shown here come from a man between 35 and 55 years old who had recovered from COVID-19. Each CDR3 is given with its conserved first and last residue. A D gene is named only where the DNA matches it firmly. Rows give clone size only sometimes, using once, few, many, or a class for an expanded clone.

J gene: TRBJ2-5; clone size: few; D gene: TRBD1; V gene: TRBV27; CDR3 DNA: TGTGCCAGCAGTTGGACAGGGGGTAGCCAGTACTTC; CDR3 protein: CASSWTGGSQYF
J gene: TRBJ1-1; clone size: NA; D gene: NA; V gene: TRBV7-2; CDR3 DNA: TGTGCCAGCAGCTTAAGGGGGATTGAAGCTTTCTTT; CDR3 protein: CASSLRGIEAFF
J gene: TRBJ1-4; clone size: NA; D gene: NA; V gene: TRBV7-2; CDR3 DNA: TGTGCCAGCAGCTCTGACAGTTTTGAAAAACTGTTTTTT; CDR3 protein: CASSSDSFEKLFF
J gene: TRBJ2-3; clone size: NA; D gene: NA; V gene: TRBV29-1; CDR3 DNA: TGCAGCGTTGAAATGGCGGCAGATACGCAGTATTTT; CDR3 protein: CSVEMAADTQYF
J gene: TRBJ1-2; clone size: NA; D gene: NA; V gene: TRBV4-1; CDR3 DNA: TGCGCCAGCAGCCGAGAACCCTCACAGGGCGGAGATGGCTACACCTTC; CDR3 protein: CASSREPSQGGDGYTF
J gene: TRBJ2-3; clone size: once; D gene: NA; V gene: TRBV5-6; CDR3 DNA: TGTGCCAGCAGCCCGGAGGCGCGCGAAGCGCAGTATTTT; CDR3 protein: CASSPEAREAQYF
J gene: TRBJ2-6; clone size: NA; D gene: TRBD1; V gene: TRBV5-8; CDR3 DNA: TGTGCCAGCAGCTTTCCGGGACAGGGGGAAATATTTGGGGCCAACGTCCTGACTTTC; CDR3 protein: CASSFPGQGEIFGANVLTF
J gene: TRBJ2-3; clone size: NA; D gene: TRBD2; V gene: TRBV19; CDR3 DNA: TGTGCCAGTAGTATATTACTAGCGGGATCAGTAGATACGCAGTATTTT; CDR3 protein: CASSILLAGSVDTQYF
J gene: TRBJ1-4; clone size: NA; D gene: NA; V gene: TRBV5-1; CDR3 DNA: TGCGCCAGCAGGGAGACTAATGAAAAACTGTTTTTT; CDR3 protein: CASRETNEKLFF
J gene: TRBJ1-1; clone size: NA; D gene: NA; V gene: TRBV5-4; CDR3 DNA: TGTGCCAGTGAAACAGAGAACACTGAAGCTTTCTTT; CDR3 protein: CASETENTEAFF
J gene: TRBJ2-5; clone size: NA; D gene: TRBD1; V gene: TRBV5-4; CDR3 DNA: TGTGCCAGCAGCTTGTCATTGACAGGGGGCGGGGAGACCCAGTACTTC; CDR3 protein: CASSLSLTGGGETQYF
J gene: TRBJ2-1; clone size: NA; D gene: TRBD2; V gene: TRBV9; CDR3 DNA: TGTGCCAGCAGCCCCGGCCCTAGCGGGAATGGTGAGCAGTTCTTC; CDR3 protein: CASSPGPSGNGEQFF
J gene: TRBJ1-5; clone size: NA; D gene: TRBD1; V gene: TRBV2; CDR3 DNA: TGTGCCAGCAGTAAGGACAGGGGGGACAATCAGCCCCAGCATTTT; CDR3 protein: CASSKDRGDNQPQHF
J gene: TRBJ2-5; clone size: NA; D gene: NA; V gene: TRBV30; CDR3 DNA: TGTGCCTGGGCAACCGGGACATCAAGAGAGACCCAGTACTTC; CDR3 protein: CAWATGTSRETQYF
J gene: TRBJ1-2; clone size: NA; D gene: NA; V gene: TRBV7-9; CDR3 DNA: TGTGCCAGCAGCCTAGGCACCGGAGATGGCTACACCTTC; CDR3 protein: CASSLGTGDGYTF
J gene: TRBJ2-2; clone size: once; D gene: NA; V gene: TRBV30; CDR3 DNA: TGTGCCTTGACCGTAAGGGGTTACACCGGGGAGCTGTTTTTT; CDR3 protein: CALTVRGYTGELFF
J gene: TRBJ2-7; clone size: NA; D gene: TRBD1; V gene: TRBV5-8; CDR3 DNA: TGTGCCAGCAGCACCCATGGACAGGGAAGCTACGAGCAGTACTTC; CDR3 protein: CASSTHGQGSYEQYF
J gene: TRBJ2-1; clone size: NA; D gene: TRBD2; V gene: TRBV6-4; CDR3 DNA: TGTGCCAGCAGTGACTCTGGGACTAGCGGGAAGAATGAGCAGTTCTTC; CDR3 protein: CASSDSGTSGKNEQFF
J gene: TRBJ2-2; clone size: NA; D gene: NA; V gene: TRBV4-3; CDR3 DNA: TGCGCCAGCAGCCAAGGGGGAGGGGGACGAGGACCCGGGGAGCTGTTTTTT; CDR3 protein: CASSQGGGGRGPGELFF
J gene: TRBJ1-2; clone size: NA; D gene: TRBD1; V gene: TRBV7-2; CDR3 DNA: TGTGCCAGCAGGGATTCGACAGGGGCCTACTATGGCTACACCTTC; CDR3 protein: CASRDSTGAYYGYTF
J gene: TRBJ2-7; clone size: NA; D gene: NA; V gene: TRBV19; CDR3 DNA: TGTGCCAGTAGTAATAGCGACGAGGCCTTCTACGAGCAGTACTTC; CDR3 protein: CASSNSDEAFYEQYF
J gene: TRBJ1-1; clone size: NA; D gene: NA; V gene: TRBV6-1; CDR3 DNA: TGTGCCAGCAGTGACGGGAATATGAACACTGAAGCTTTCTTT; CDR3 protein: CASSDGNMNTEAFF
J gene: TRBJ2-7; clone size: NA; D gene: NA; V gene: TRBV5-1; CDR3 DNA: TGCGCCAGCAGCGATCAGACAGCCACCTACGAGCAGTACTTC; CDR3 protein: CASSDQTATYEQYF
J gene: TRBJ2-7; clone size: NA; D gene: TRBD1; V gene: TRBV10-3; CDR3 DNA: TGTGCCATCAGTGAACCGGGACAGGGGGCCCACGAGCAGTACTTC; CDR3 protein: CAISEPGQGAHEQYF
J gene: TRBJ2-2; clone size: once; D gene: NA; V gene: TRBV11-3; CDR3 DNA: TGTGCCAGCAGCCTACCTATGGGGCCCACCGGGGAGCTGTTTTTT; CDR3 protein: CASSLPMGPTGELFF
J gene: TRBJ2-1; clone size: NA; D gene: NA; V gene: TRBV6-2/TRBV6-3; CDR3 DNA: TGTGCCAGCAGTCCAGGGTTTATCGGCGGCAATGAGCAGTTCTTC; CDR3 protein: CASSPGFIGGNEQFF
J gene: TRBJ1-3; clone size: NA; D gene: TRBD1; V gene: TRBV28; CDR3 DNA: TGTGCCAGCAGCTACTCGATAGGGACAGGTTTTGGAAACACCATATATTTT; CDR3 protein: CASSYSIGTGFGNTIYF
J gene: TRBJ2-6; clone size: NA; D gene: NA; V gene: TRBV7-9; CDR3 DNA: TGTGCCAGCAGCTTAGCTGGGGCGGGGGCCTCTGGGGCCAACGTCCTGACTTTC; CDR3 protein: CASSLAGAGASGANVLTF
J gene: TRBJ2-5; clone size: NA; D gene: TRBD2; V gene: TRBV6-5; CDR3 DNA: TGTGCCAGCAGAAAAACTAGCGGGACCCAGTACTTC; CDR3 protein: CASRKTSGTQYF
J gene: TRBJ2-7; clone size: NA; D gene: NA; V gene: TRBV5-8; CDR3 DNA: TGTGCCAGCAGCCGGGACTCCGAGCAGTACTTC; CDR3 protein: CASSRDSEQYF
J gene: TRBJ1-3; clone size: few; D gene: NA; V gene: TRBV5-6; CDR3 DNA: TGTGCCAGCAGTCTATCAGGCACCCCGCGCGGAAACACCATATATTTT; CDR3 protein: CASSLSGTPRGNTIYF
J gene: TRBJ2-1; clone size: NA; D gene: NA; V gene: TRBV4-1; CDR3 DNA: TGCGCCAGCAGCCAAGATCGACAGCCGTACAATGAGCAGTTCTTC; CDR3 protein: CASSQDRQPYNEQFF
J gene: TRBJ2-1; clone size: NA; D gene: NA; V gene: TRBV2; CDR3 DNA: TGTGCCAGCACCCGGGACAACTCCTACAATGAGCAGTTCTTC; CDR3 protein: CASTRDNSYNEQFF
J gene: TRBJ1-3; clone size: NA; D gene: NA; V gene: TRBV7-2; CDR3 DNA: TGTGCCAGCAGCCCGACGGGGATCTCTGGAAACACCATATATTTT; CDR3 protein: CASSPTGISGNTIYF
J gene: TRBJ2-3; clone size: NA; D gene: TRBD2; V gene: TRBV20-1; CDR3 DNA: TGCAGTGCTAGTCCGCGGGAGCGCACAGATACGCAGTATTTT; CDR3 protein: CSASPRERTDTQYF
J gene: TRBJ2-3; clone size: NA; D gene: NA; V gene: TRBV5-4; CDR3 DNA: TGTGCCAGCAGCCAGGAGGTAGCGGACACAGATACGCAGTATTTT; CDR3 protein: CASSQEVADTDTQYF
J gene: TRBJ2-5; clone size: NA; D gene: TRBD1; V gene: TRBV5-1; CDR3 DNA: TGCGCCAGCAGCCCCCGGGACAGAAGACCACAAGAGACCCAGTACTTC; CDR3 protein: CASSPRDRRPQETQYF
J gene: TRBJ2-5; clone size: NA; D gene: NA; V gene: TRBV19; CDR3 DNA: TGTGCCAGTAGACTGGACTCGAGCCAAGAGACCCAGTACTTC; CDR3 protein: CASRLDSSQETQYF
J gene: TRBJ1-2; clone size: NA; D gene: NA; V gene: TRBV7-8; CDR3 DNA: TGTGCCAGCAGCCCCCGGTGGTATGGCTACACCTTC; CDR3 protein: CASSPRWYGYTF
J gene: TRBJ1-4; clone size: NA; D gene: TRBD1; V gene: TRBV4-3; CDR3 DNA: TGCGCCAGCAGCTTAGGGACAGGGGAGGAAAAACTGTTTTTT; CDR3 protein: CASSLGTGEEKLFF
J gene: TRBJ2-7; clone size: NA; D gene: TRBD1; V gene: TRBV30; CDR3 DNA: TGTGCCTGGAGTACAACAGGGGGTCTACACTTC; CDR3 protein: CAWSTTGGLHF
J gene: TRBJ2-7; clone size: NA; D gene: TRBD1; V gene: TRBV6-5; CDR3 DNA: TGTGCCAGCAGTCGACAGGGAAACGAGCAGTACTTC; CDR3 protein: CASSRQGNEQYF
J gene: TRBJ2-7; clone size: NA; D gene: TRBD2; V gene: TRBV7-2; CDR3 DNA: TGTGCCAGCAGCTTAGCGCGGGGGGACGAGCAGTACTTC; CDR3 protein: CASSLARGDEQYF
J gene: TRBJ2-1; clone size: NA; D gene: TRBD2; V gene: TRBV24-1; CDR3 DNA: TGTGCCACCAGTGAGGGGGGACTAGCGGGGGTCCGCGAGCAGTTCTTC; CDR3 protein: CATSEGGLAGVREQFF
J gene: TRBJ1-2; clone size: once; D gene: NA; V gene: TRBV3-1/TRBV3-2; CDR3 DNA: TGTGCCAGCAGCCAAGCAGGGTTCCAGGCCTATGGCTACACCTTC; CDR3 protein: CASSQAGFQAYGYTF
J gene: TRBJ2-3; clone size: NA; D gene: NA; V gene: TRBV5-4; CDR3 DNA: TGTGCCAGCAGCTTTAGTTGGAGGGATACGCAGTATTTT; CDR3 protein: CASSFSWRDTQYF
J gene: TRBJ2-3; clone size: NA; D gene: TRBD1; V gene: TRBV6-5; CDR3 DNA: TGTGCCAGCAGAGGCAGGGGGCGCTCAGATACGCAGTATTTT; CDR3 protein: CASRGRGRSDTQYF
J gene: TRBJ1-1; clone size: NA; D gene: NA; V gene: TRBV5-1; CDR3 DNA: TGCGCCAGCAGCTTGCGTACAGGACACACTGAAGCTTTCTTT; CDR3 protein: CASSLRTGHTEAFF
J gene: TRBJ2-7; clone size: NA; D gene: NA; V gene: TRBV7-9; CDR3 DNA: TGTGCCAGCAGCTTAACGGGGAGCGCGGTGCAGTACTTC; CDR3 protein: CASSLTGSAVQYF
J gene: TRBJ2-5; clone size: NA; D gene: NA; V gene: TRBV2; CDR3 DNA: TGTGCCAGCAGTCTAAGGACAGCTACACAAGAGACCCAGTACTTC; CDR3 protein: CASSLRTATQETQYF
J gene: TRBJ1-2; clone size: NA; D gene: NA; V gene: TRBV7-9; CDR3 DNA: TGTGCCAGCAGCTACCTACGGGACTATATGGGAGGCTACACCTTC; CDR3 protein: CASSYLRDYMGGYTF
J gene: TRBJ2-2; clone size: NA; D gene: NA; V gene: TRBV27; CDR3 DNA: TGTGCCAGCAGTTTGGGGGGGCGGGGCACCGGGGAGCTGTTTTTT; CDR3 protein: CASSLGGRGTGELFF
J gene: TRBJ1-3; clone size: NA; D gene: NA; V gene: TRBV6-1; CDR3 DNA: TGTGCCAGCAGTGAACAGGCTGGAAACACCATATATTTT; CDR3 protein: CASSEQAGNTIYF
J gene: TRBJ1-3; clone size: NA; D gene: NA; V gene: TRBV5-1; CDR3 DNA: TGCGCCAGCAGCTCCCATGGGGGGGGAAGATCTGGAAACACCATATATTTT; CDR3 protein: CASSSHGGGRSGNTIYF